These 10 T cell receptor beta chains came from one sample sequenced in a study of blood T cell repertoires in COVID-19. The repertoire was sequenced with immunoSEQ multiplex PCR; TCRdb's copy has only in-frame clones and lacks some. The data show about 90,000 clones, 76% seen once. The sample was peripheral blood. These TCRs come from a man between 65 and 79 years old with acute or convalescent COVID-19.

The genes are TRBV6-5 and TRBJ1-3; D might be TRBD1 (5 bases). Trimming cost V 7 bases and J 2 bases, with 12 bases left between them. This CDR3 has 14 amino acids. CDR1 MNHEY and CDR2 SVGAGI come from the germline V gene. This CDR3 is CASIAPGAGNTIYF. In DNA, the CDR3 is TGTGCCAGCATAGCGCCGGGGGCTGGAAACACCATATATTTT.

This clone was seen a few times. The rearrangement links TRBV9 to TRBJ2-3; D call uncertain. The V end lost 2 bases, the J end lost 2 bases, and 9 bases lay between the germline ends. Germline V CDR1 and CDR2: SGDLS, YYNGEE. This CDR3 is 14 amino acids long. The CDR3 sequence is CASSVITDTDTQYF. DNA for the CDR3: TGTGCCAGCAGCGTTATCACAGACACAGATACGCAGTATTTT.

This chain links TRBV28 with TRBJ2-7; possible D gene TRBD1, 5 bases. CDR3 length: 15 residues. V was cut by 5 bases and J by 2 bases, with 16 bases left in between. Germline V gene sequence: CDR1 MDHEN, CDR2 SYDVKM. The CDR3 sequence: CASSPLGEMTYEQYF. CDR3 coding DNA: TGTGCCAGCAGTCCTTTAGGGGAAATGACCTACGAGCAGTACTTC.

The CDR3 region has the DNA TGTGCCAGCAGGAAAGAGTCATACACCGGGGAGCTGTTTTTT. It translates to CASRKESYTGELFF. The rearrangement joins TRBV6-5 to TRBJ2-2; D unresolved. Trimming stripped 6 bases from V and 3 bases from J, with 11 bases between. The CDR3 is 14 residues long. Germline V CDR1 and CDR2: MNHEY, SVGAGI.

The rearrangement joins TRBV11-2 to TRBJ1-5; 9 bases match TRBD1. This CDR3 comprises 14 residues. Per germline, CDR1 SGHAT and CDR2 FQNNGV. Trimming removed 5 bases from V and 4 bases from J; junction bases left unmatched: 3. CDR3 loop: CASSLTGGNQPQHF. The CDR3 nucleotides are TGTGCCAGCAGCCTGACAGGGGGAAATCAGCCCCAGCATTTT.

This CDR3 is CASRGLLGGYGYTF. Here the CDR3 DNA reads TGTGCCAGCAGGGGCCTCCTCGGGGGATATGGCTACACCTTC. This rearrangement joins TRBV6-6 to TRBJ1-2, with a weak D call TRBD1 (5 bases). Germline V gene sequence: CDR1 MNHNY, CDR2 SVGAGI (reference sequence). This CDR3 contains 14 residues. Trimming took 6 bases from V and 5 from J, leaving 16 bases between them.

This chain joins TRBV7-9 and TRBJ2-2; D gene unclear. Germline CDR1 reads SEHNR; CDR2 reads FQNEAQ (reference sequence). V was clipped by 4 bases and J by 7 bases, with 7 bases between them. This CDR3 spans 12 amino acids. The chain's CDR3 is CASSSVGGELFF. The CDR3 nucleotides are TGTGCCAGCAGCTCGGTTGGCGGGGAGCTGTTTTTT.

The CDR3 here is CASSTQTGGAKGYTF. Here the CDR3 DNA reads TGTGCCAGCAGCACCCAGACCGGGGGGGCAAAGGGCTACACCTTC. The rearrangement joins TRBV9 to TRBJ1-2; maybe TRBD1 (6 bases). Germline CDR1 and CDR2: SGDLS and YYNGEE. The germline V and J ends were trimmed by 4 bases and 8 bases, with 21 bases remaining between them. CDR3 length equals 15 residues.

The rearrangement uses TRBV28 and TRBJ1-1; 8 bases agree with TRBD1. Looked up from germline, CDR1 is MDHEN and CDR2 is SYDVKM. Losses at the gene ends were 2 bases for V and 0 bases for J; bases not matched to a gene: 5. The CDR3 runs 16 residues. The CDR3 DNA sequence: TGTGCCAGCAGTTTAAGCCGGACAGGGCTGAACACTGAAGCTTTCTTT. This codes for CASSLSRTGLNTEAFF. The whole variable domain, remainder taken from reference TRBV28 and TRBJ1-1, is DVKVTQSSRYLVKRTGEKVFLECVQDMDHENMFWYRQDPGLGLRLIYFSYDVKMKEKGDIPEGYSVSREKKERFSLILESASTNQTSMYLCASSLSRTGLNTEAFFGQGTRLTVV.

This clone has only a few counts. The chain is built from TRBV25-1 and TRBJ1-1; D remains unclear. Germline V gene sequence: CDR1 MGHDK, CDR2 SYGVNS. V shed 4 bases and J shed 1 base, with 13 bases lying between them. This CDR3 comprises 15 residues. The CDR3 coding sequence is TGTGCCAGCAGTGCCCGCCGGGGAGGGAACACTGAAGCTTTCTTT. Amino acids: CASSARRGGNTEAFF. Using reference TRBV25-1 and TRBJ1-1 for the parts outside the CDR3, the full variable domain is EADIYQTPRYLVIGTGKKITLECSQTMGHDKMYWYQQDPGMELHLIHYSYGVNSTEKGDLSSESTVSRIRTEHFPLTLESARPSHTSQYLCASSARRGGNTEAFFGQGTRLTVV.